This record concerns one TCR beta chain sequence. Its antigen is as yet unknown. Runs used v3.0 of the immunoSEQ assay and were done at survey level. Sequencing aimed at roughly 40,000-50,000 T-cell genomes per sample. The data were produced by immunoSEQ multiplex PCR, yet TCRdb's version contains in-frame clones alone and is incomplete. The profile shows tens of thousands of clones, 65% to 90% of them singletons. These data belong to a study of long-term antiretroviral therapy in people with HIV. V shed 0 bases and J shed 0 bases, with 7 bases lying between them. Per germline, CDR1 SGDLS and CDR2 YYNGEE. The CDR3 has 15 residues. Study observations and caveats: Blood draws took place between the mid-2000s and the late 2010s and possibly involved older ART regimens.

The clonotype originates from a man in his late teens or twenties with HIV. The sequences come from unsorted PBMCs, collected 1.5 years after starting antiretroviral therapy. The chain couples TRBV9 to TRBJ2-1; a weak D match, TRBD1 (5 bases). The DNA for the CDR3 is TGTGCCAGCAGCGTAGAGGGGTACTCCTACAATGAGCAGTTCTTC. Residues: CASSVEGYSYNEQFF.